This T cell receptor beta chain is from a study of spatial heterogeneity in lung cancer. The overall study: Counts of TCR transcripts in tumor regions correlated strongly with a T cell module score (derived from matched bulk RNA-seq).

TCRdb passed the 5' RACE reads through MiXCR, listing each CDR3 protein once. The sample has about 7,000 distinct CDR3 sequences, 13% seen once. In its sample, this clonotype ranks as medium-sized. The antigen is undetermined. V lost 2 bases, J lost 4 bases, and 13 bases lay in between. The CDR3 sequence is 15 residues long. Study observations and caveats: Tracking of tumor mutation counts was seen in expanded intratumoral alpha and beta TCR counts. As ubiquitous and regional nonsynonymous mutations varied, counts of ubiquitous and regional expanded TCRs tracked them, respectively.

Time point specified: sample taken at primary tumor resection. Unsorted tumor, nontumor lung tissue or cryopreserved PBMC supplied the whole RNA. This chain joins TRBV12-3 or TRBV12-4 and TRBJ2-3; D gene unclear. This TCR was recovered from a male donor with early-stage non-small cell lung cancer. Here the sequenced sample was lung tumor tissue, taken at surgery. The DNA of the CDR3 is TGTGCCAGCAGTTTATGGGGAAGGTCCGCAGATACGCAGTATTTT. It specifies CASSLWGRSADTQYF.